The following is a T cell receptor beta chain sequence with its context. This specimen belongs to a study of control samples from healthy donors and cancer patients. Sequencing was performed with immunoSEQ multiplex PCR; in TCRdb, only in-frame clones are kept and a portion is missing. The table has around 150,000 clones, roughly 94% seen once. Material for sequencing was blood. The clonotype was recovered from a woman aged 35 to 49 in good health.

The CDR3 spells CASSYSTTEAFF. In DNA, the CDR3 is TGTGCCAGCAGTTACAGTACGACTGAAGCTTTCTTT. This chain connects TRBV6-2 or TRBV6-3 to TRBJ1-1; D is ambiguous. CDR1 and CDR2 (germline): MNHEY, SVGEGT. CDR3 length equals 12 residues. The germline V and J ends were trimmed by 2 bases and 5 bases, with 6 bases remaining between them.